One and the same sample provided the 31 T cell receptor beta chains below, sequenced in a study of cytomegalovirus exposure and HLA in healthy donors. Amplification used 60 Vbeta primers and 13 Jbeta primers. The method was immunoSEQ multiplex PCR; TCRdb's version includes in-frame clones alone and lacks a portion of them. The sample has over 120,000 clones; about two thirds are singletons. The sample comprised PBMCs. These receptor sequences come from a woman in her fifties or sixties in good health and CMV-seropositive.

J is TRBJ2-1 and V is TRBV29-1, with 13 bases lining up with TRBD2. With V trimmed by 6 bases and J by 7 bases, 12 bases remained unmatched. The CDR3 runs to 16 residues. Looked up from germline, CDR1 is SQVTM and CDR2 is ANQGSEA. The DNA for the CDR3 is TGCAGCGTGATTCCTTGGACTAGCGGGAGAACGAATGAGCAGTTCTTC. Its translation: CSVIPWTSGRTNEQFF.

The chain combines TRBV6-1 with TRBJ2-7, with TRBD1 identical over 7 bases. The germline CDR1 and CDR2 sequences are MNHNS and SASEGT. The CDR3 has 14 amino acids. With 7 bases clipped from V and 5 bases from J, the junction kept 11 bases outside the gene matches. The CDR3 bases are TGTGCCAGCAACCTACAGGGGAGCTACGACGAGCAGTACTTC. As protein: CASNLQGSYDEQYF.

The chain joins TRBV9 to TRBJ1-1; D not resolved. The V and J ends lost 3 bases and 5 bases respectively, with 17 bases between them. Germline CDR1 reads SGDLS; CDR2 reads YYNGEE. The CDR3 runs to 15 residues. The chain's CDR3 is CASSAIVGPNTEAFF. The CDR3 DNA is TGTGCCAGCAGCGCCATAGTGGGCCCGAATACTGAAGCTTTCTTT.

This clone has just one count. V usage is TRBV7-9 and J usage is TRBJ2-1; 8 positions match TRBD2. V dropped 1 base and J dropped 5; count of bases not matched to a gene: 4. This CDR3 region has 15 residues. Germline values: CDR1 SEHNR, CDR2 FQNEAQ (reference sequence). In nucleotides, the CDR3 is TGTGCCAGCAGCTTAGAGCCAGCGGGAGACAATGAGCAGTTCTTC. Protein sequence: CASSLEPAGDNEQFF.

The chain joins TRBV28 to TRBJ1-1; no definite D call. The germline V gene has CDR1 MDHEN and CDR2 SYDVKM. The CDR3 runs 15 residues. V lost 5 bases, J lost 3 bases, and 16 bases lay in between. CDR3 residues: CASSLHGPSYTEAFF. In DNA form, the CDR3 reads TGTGCCAGCAGTCTCCATGGGCCCTCCTACACTGAAGCTTTCTTT.

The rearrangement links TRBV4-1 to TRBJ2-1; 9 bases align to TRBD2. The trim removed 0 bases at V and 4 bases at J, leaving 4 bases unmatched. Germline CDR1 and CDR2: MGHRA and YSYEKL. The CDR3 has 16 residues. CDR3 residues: CASSQELAGGYNEQFF. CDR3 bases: TGCGCCAGCAGCCAAGAGCTTGCGGGAGGGTACAATGAGCAGTTCTTC.

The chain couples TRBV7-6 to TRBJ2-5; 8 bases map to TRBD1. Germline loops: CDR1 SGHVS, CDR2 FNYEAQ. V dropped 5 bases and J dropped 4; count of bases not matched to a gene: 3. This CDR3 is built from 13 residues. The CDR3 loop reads CASSTGGRETQYF. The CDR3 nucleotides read TGTGCCAGCAGCACAGGGGGAAGAGAGACCCAGTACTTC.

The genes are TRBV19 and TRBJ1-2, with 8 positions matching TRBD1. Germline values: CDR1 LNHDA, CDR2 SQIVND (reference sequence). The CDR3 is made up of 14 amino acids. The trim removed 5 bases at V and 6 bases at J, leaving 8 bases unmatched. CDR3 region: CASSPGQGKDGYTF. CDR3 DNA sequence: TGTGCCAGTAGTCCAGGACAGGGCAAGGATGGCTACACCTTC.

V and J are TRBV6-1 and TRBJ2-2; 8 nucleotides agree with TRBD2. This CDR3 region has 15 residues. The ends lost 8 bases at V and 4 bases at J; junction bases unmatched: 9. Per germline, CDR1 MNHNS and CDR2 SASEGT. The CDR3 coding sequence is TGTGCCAGCCGCCCGGCGGGAGGTGCCACCGGGGAGCTGTTTTTT. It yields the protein CASRPAGGATGELFF.

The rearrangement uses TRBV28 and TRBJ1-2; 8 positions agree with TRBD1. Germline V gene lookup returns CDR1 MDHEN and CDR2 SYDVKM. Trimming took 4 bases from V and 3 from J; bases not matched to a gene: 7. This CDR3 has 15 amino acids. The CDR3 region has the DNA TGTGCCAGCAGTTCCCCAGGGGGCGCGGACTATGGCTACACCTTC. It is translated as CASSSPGGADYGYTF.

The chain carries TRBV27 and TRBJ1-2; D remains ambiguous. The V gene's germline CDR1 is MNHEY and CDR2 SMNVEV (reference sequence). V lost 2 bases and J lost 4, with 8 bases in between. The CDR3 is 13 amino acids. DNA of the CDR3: TGTGCCAGCAGTTTACCTCTAGGCTATGGCTACACCTTC. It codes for CASSLPLGYGYTF.

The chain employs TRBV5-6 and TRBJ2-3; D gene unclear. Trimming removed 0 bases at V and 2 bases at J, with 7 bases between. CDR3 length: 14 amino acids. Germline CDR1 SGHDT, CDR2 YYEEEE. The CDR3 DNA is TGTGCCAGCAGCTTGGGTCAGAACACAGATACGCAGTATTTT. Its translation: CASSLGQNTDTQYF.

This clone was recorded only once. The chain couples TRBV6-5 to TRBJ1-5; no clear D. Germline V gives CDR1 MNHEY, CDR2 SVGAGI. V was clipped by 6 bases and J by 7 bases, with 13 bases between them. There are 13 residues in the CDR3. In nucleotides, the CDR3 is TGTGCCAGCAGGTCCCCAGGAGGGCAGCCCCAGCATTTT. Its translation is CASRSPGGQPQHF.

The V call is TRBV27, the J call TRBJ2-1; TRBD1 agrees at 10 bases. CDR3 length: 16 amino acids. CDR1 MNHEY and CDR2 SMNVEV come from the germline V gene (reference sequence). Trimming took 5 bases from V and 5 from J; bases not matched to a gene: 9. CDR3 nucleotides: TGTGCCAGCAGTCCAACGACAGGGGGCGCCCACAATGAGCAGTTCTTC. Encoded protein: CASSPTTGGAHNEQFF.

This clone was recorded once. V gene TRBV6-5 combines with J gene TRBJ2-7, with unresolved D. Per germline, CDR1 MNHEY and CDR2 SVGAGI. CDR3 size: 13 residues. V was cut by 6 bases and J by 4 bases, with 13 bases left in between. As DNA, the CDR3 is TGTGCCAGCAGCCCACCCACGGGTTACGAGCAGTACTTC. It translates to CASSPPTGYEQYF.

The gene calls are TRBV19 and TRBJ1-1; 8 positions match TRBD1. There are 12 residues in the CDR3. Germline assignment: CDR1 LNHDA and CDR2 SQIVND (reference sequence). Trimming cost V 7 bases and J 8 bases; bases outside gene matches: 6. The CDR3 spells CASKAAGGEAFF. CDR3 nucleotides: TGTGCCAGTAAGGCGGCAGGGGGCGAAGCTTTCTTT.

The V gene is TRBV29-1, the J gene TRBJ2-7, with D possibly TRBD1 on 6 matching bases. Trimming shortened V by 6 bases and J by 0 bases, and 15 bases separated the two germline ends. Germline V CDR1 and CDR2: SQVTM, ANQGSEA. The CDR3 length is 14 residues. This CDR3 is CSVGHAISSYEQYF. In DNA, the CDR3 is TGCAGCGTGGGACACGCGATTAGCTCCTACGAGCAGTACTTC.

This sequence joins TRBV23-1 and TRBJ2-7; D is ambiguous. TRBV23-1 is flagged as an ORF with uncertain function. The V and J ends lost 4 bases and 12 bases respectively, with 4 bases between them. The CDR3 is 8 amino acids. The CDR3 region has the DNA TGCGCCAGCAGTCCCGTGTACTTC. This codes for CASSPVYF.

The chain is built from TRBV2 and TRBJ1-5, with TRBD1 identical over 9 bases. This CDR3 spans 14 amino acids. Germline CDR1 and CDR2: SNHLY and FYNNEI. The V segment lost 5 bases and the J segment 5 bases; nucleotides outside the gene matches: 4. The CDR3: CASSQDRGYQPQHF. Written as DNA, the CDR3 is TGTGCCAGCAGTCAGGACAGGGGTTATCAGCCCCAGCATTTT.

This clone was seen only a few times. CDR3 loop: CASSLRTGGGYGYTF. Written as DNA, the CDR3 is TGTGCCAGCAGTTTGCGGACAGGGGGTGGGTATGGCTACACCTTC. The rearrangement links TRBV28 to TRBJ1-2, with 10 nucleotides matching TRBD1. The CDR3 has 15 residues. The germline gives CDR1 MDHEN, CDR2 SYDVKM. V shed 3 bases, J shed 5 bases, and the junction held 6 bases outside the gene matches.

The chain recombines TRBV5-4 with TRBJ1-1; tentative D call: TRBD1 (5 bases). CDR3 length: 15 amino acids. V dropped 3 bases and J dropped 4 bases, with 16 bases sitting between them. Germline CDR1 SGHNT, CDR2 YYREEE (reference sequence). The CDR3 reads CASSSGAFLSTEAFF. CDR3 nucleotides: TGTGCCAGCAGCTCTGGGGCCTTTTTGAGCACTGAAGCTTTCTTT.

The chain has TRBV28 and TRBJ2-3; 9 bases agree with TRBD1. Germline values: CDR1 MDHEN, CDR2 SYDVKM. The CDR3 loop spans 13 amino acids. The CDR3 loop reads CAYRTGGTDTQYF. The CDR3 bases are TGTGCATATCGGACAGGGGGCACAGATACGCAGTATTTT. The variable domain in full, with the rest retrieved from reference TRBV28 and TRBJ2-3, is DVKVTQSSRYLVKRTGEKVFLECVQDMDHENMFWYRQDPGLGLRLIYFSYDVKMKEKGDIPEGYSVSREKKERFSLILESASTNQTSMYLCAYRTGGTDTQYFGPGTRLTVL.

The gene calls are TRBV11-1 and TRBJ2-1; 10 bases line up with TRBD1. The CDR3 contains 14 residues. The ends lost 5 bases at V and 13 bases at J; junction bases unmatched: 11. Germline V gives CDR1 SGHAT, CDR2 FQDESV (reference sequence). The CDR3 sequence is CASSPGQGSEGQFF. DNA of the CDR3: TGTGCCAGCAGCCCGGGACAGGGGAGCGAGGGACAGTTCTTC.

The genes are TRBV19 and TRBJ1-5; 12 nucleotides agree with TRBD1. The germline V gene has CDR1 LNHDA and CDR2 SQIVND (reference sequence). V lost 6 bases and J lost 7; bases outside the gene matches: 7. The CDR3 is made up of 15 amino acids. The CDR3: CASSSGQGAGQPQHF. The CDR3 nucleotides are TGTGCCAGTAGCTCGGGACAGGGGGCTGGACAGCCCCAGCATTTT.

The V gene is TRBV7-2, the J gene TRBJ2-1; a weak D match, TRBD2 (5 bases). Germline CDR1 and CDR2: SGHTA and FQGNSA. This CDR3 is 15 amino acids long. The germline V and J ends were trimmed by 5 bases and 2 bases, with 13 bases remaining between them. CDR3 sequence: CASSPTPRAYNEQFF. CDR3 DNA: TGTGCCAGCAGCCCCACCCCGAGGGCCTACAATGAGCAGTTCTTC.

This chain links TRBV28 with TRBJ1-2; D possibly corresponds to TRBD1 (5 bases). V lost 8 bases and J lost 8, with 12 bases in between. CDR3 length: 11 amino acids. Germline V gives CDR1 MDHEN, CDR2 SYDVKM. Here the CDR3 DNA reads TGTGCCAGCTTCCAGGGTAGCGGCTACACCTTC. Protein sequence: CASFQGSGYTF.

The CDR3 bases are TGTGCCAGCAGCGCGTCCCTAGCGGAGCAGTTCTTC. Its protein is CASSASLAEQFF. V and J are TRBV7-9 and TRBJ2-1; D possibly corresponds to TRBD2 (6 bases). The CDR3 loop spans 12 amino acids. Germline V gene sequence: CDR1 SEHNR, CDR2 FQNEAQ (reference sequence). The V end lost 5 bases, the J end lost 10 bases, and 12 bases lay between the germline ends.

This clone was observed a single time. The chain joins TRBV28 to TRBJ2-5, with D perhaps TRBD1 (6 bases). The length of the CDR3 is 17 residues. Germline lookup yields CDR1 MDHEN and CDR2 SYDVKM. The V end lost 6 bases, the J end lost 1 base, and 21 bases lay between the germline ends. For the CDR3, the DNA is TGTGCCAGCAGCAGCTCTCAGGGGTACCCTCTCCAAGAGACCCAGTACTTC. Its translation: CASSSSQGYPLQETQYF.

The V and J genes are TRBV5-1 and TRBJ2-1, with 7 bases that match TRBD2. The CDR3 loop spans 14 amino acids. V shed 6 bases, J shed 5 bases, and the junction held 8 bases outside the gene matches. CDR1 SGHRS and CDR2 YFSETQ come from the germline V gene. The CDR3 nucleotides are TGCGCCAGCAAGCCACTAGCGATAGACAATGAGCAGTTCTTC. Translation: CASKPLAIDNEQFF.

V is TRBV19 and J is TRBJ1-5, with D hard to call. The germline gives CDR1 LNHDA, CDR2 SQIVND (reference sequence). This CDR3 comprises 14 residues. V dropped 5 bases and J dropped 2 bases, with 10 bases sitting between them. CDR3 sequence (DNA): TGTGCCAGTAGTTTCCAGGTTGGCAATCAGCCCCAGCATTTT. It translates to CASSFQVGNQPQHF. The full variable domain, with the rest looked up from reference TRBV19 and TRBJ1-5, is DGGITQSPKYLFRKEGQNVTLSCEQNLNHDAMYWYRQDPGQGLRLIYYSQIVNDFQKGDIAEGYSVSREKKESFPLTVTSAQKNPTAFYLCASSFQVGNQPQHFGDGTRLSIL.

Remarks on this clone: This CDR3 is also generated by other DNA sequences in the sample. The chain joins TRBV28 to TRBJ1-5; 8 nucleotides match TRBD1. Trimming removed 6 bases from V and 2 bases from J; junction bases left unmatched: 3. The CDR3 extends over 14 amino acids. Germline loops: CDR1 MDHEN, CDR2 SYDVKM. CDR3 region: CASRATGGNQPQHF. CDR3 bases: TGTGCCAGCAGGGCGACAGGGGGCAATCAGCCCCAGCATTTT.